These T cell receptor beta chains were read from a single sample in a study of T cells after posttransplantation cyclophosphamide. Some clones are missing from TCRdb's copy, which holds only in-frame ones; the method was immunoSEQ multiplex PCR. This table has some 34,000 clones, about three quarters appearing once. The material was CD4+ T cells sorted from blood, obtained roughly 250 weeks after a stem cell transplant with posttransplant cyclophosphamide. Receptor source: a female patient aged 35 to 55 who received an allogeneic stem cell transplant from a related donor, was CMV-positive, and had no GVHD. A share of the T cells may be of graft donor origin. Each CDR3 is given with its conserved first and last residue. A D gene is named only where the DNA matches it firmly. For some rows the clone size is stated as once, few or many, or as a class when expanded; others skip it.

d_gene: -
j_gene: TRBJ2-7
abundance: -
v_gene: TRBV7-3
CDR3aa: CASSLEVGGYEQYF
CDR3nt: TGTGCCAGCAGCTTAGAGGTTGGAGGCTACGAGCAGTACTTC

d_gene: TRBD1
j_gene: TRBJ1-3
abundance: -
v_gene: TRBV18
CDR3aa: CASSIDRASSGNTIYF
CDR3nt: TGTGCCAGCTCTATCGACAGGGCAAGCTCTGGAAACACCATATATTTT

d_gene: -
j_gene: TRBJ2-1
abundance: -
v_gene: TRBV20-1
CDR3aa: CSARQYNEQFF
CDR3nt: TGCAGTGCCAGACAGTACAATGAGCAGTTCTTC

d_gene: -
j_gene: TRBJ2-5
abundance: once
v_gene: TRBV5-4
CDR3aa: CASSLARSEETQYF
CDR3nt: TGTGCCAGCAGCTTGGCGAGGAGCGAGGAGACCCAGTACTTC

d_gene: TRBD1
j_gene: TRBJ1-4
abundance: -
v_gene: TRBV28
CDR3aa: CASSSPGQATSNEKLFF
CDR3nt: TGTGCCAGCAGTTCACCGGGACAGGCGACGTCTAATGAAAAACTGTTTTTT

d_gene: -
j_gene: TRBJ2-7
abundance: -
v_gene: TRBV6-6
CDR3aa: CASSYPTGSSYEQYF
CDR3nt: TGTGCCAGCAGTTACCCCACAGGGAGCTCCTACGAGCAGTACTTC

d_gene: TRBD1
j_gene: TRBJ1-5
abundance: -
v_gene: TRBV10-3
CDR3aa: CAGRDREDQPQHF
CDR3nt: TGTGCCGGCCGGGACAGGGAAGATCAGCCCCAGCATTTT

d_gene: -
j_gene: TRBJ2-6
abundance: once
v_gene: TRBV5-4
CDR3aa: CASSPSGAAVWGANVLTF
CDR3nt: TGTGCCAGCAGCCCGTCAGGGGCAGCCGTGTGGGGGGCCAACGTCCTGACTTTC

d_gene: TRBD1
j_gene: TRBJ2-3
abundance: -
v_gene: TRBV14
CDR3aa: CASRQTGTGHIDTQYF
CDR3nt: TGTGCCAGCAGACAGACCGGGACAGGGCATATAGATACGCAGTATTTT

d_gene: -
j_gene: TRBJ2-5
abundance: -
v_gene: TRBV7-6
CDR3aa: CASSPGGEETQYF
CDR3nt: TGTGCCAGCAGCCCCGGAGGGGAAGAGACCCAGTACTTC

d_gene: -
j_gene: TRBJ1-1
abundance: -
v_gene: TRBV5-4
CDR3aa: CASSLDPMNTEAFF
CDR3nt: TGTGCCAGCAGCTTGGATCCAATGAACACTGAAGCTTTCTTT

d_gene: -
j_gene: TRBJ2-5
abundance: -
v_gene: TRBV28
CDR3aa: CASSLGASRHF
CDR3nt: TGTGCCAGCAGTTTAGGGGCTTCCCGCCACTTC

d_gene: -
j_gene: TRBJ2-1
abundance: -
v_gene: TRBV5-8
CDR3aa: CASSLGQTYNEQFF
CDR3nt: TGTGCCAGCAGCCTCGGACAGACGTACAATGAGCAGTTCTTC

d_gene: TRBD2
j_gene: TRBJ2-7
abundance: -
v_gene: TRBV19
CDR3aa: CASSRGGWTRSSYEQYF
CDR3nt: TGTGCCAGTAGTAGGGGGGGTTGGACCAGAAGCTCCTACGAGCAGTACTTC

d_gene: -
j_gene: TRBJ1-5
abundance: -
v_gene: TRBV9
CDR3aa: CASSVAGRAGNQPQHF
CDR3nt: TGTGCCAGCAGCGTAGCAGGCAGGGCGGGGAATCAGCCCCAGCATTTT

d_gene: -
j_gene: TRBJ2-5
abundance: -
v_gene: TRBV6-6
CDR3aa: CASSYARQRETQYF
CDR3nt: TGTGCCAGCAGTTACGCCAGGCAGAGAGAGACCCAGTACTTC

d_gene: -
j_gene: TRBJ1-3
abundance: -
v_gene: TRBV18
CDR3aa: CASSPGREIGNTIYF
CDR3nt: TGTGCCAGCTCACCAGGACGGGAGATTGGAAACACCATATATTTT

d_gene: -
j_gene: TRBJ1-1
abundance: -
v_gene: TRBV7-9
CDR3aa: CASSLGVRDTEAFF
CDR3nt: TGTGCCAGCAGCTTAGGGGTTCGGGACACTGAAGCTTTCTTT

d_gene: TRBD1
j_gene: TRBJ1-3
abundance: -
v_gene: TRBV4-1
CDR3aa: CASSQDRQGSSGNTIYF
CDR3nt: TGCGCCAGCAGCCAAGATCGACAGGGTTCCTCTGGAAACACCATATATTTT

d_gene: -
j_gene: TRBJ2-1
abundance: -
v_gene: TRBV7-2
CDR3aa: CASTSQGLDYNEQFF
CDR3nt: TGTGCCAGCACCTCCCAGGGACTCGACTACAATGAGCAGTTCTTC

d_gene: -
j_gene: TRBJ1-1
abundance: -
v_gene: TRBV5-1
CDR3aa: CASSLEPDTEAFF
CDR3nt: TGCGCCAGCAGCTTGGAACCAGACACTGAAGCTTTCTTT

d_gene: TRBD1
j_gene: TRBJ1-2
abundance: -
v_gene: TRBV18
CDR3aa: CASSPGTGVRNGYTF
CDR3nt: TGTGCCAGCTCTCCCGGGACAGGGGTTAGGAATGGCTACACCTTC

d_gene: -
j_gene: TRBJ2-7
abundance: -
v_gene: TRBV7-3
CDR3aa: CASSRPGGEQYF
CDR3nt: TGTGCCAGCAGCAGACCCGGGGGTGAGCAGTACTTC

d_gene: TRBD1
j_gene: TRBJ1-1
abundance: -
v_gene: TRBV9
CDR3aa: CASSLGTGLNSEAFF
CDR3nt: TGTGCCAGCAGCCTCGGGACAGGTTTGAATTCCGAAGCTTTCTTT

d_gene: -
j_gene: TRBJ1-1
abundance: -
v_gene: TRBV19
CDR3aa: CASITGGASEAFF
CDR3nt: TGTGCCAGTATAACGGGAGGGGCCTCTGAAGCTTTCTTT

d_gene: TRBD2
j_gene: TRBJ2-6
abundance: -
v_gene: TRBV7-2
CDR3aa: CASSLASAGGPSGANVLTF
CDR3nt: TGTGCCAGCAGCTTAGCGTCGGCGGGGGGACCCTCTGGGGCCAACGTCCTGACTTTC

d_gene: TRBD1
j_gene: TRBJ1-1
abundance: -
v_gene: TRBV6-1
CDR3aa: CASSERQGARNTEAFF
CDR3nt: TGTGCCAGCAGTGAACGACAGGGGGCGAGGAACACTGAAGCTTTCTTT

d_gene: TRBD1
j_gene: TRBJ1-1
abundance: -
v_gene: TRBV7-9
CDR3aa: CASSPRQGGEAFF
CDR3nt: TGTGCCAGCAGCCCTCGACAGGGTGGTGAAGCTTTCTTT

d_gene: TRBD1
j_gene: TRBJ1-5
abundance: once
v_gene: TRBV18
CDR3aa: CASSPDRGLSNQPQHF
CDR3nt: TGTGCCAGCTCACCCGACAGGGGGCTGAGCAATCAGCCCCAGCATTTT

d_gene: TRBD1
j_gene: TRBJ1-5
abundance: -
v_gene: TRBV7-9
CDR3aa: CASSQGGSNQPQHF
CDR3nt: TGTGCCAGCAGTCAGGGGGGCTCCAATCAGCCCCAGCATTTT

d_gene: -
j_gene: TRBJ1-1
abundance: -
v_gene: TRBV25-1
CDR3aa: CASSEGQGQAFF
CDR3nt: TGTGCCAGCAGTGAAGGCCAGGGGCAAGCTTTCTTT

d_gene: TRBD2
j_gene: TRBJ2-1
abundance: -
v_gene: TRBV6-5
CDR3aa: CASSYAGLAGGNEQFF
CDR3nt: TGTGCCAGCAGTTACGCTGGACTAGCGGGGGGAAATGAGCAGTTCTTC

d_gene: -
j_gene: TRBJ2-2
abundance: -
v_gene: TRBV5-4
CDR3aa: CASSPTGGEHTGELFF
CDR3nt: TGTGCCAGCAGCCCCACCGGAGGGGAACACACCGGGGAGCTGTTTTTT

d_gene: -
j_gene: TRBJ1-6
abundance: -
v_gene: TRBV28
CDR3aa: CASTSTRSSYNSPLHF
CDR3nt: TGTGCCAGCACCTCGACTCGCAGCTCCTATAATTCACCCCTCCACTTT

d_gene: TRBD1
j_gene: TRBJ1-1
abundance: -
v_gene: TRBV25-1
CDR3aa: CASSAGTGGFFDTEAFF
CDR3nt: TGTGCCAGCAGCGCCGGGACAGGGGGCTTCTTCGACACTGAAGCTTTCTTT

d_gene: -
j_gene: TRBJ2-3
abundance: -
v_gene: TRBV9
CDR3aa: CASSVAGVRGDTQYF
CDR3nt: TGTGCCAGCAGCGTAGCGGGGGTCCGGGGAGATACGCAGTATTTT

d_gene: TRBD1
j_gene: TRBJ1-5
abundance: -
v_gene: TRBV15
CDR3aa: CATSRPQGQGNQPQHF
CDR3nt: TGTGCCACCAGCAGACCTCAAGGACAGGGGAATCAGCCCCAGCATTTT

d_gene: TRBD1
j_gene: TRBJ1-2
abundance: -
v_gene: TRBV5-4
CDR3aa: CASRTGGDDGGYTF
CDR3nt: TGTGCCAGCAGAACAGGGGGAGATGACGGTGGCTACACCTTC

d_gene: -
j_gene: TRBJ1-5
abundance: few
v_gene: TRBV15
CDR3aa: CATSPGLSNQPQHF
CDR3nt: TGTGCCACCAGTCCGGGACTGTCCAATCAGCCCCAGCATTTT